This T cell receptor (beta chain) derives from a study of T cell clonality in common variable immunodeficiency. Germline loops: CDR1 MDHEN, CDR2 SYDVKM. Trimming took 11 bases from V and 2 from J; bases not matched to a gene: 18. The CDR3 totals 16 residues. Here immunoSEQ multiplex PCR was the method, and the copy in TCRdb shows in-frame clones only, minus some. The sample shows about 74,000 clones, none of them appearing just once. Blood samples were heparinized, about 4.5 to 8 ml per donor. Study-level points and caveats: TCRbeta clonality was increased in CVID versus healthy controls. Shared TCRbeta clones were fewer between CVID subjects than controls. Reportedly, TCR beta sequences from common variable immunodeficiency showed fewer deletions and N-nucleotide insertions.

This clone was picked up many times. Its antigen is as yet unknown. The read is 3 residues too short to cover the CDR3 end, so that end is filled in from the germline J gene. The sequencing input was peripheral blood mononuclear cells. The sequence was collected from a person aged 18 to 69 in good health. V and J are TRBV28 and TRBJ2-7, with 7 bases identical to TRBD2. Partial CDR3 DNA: TGTGCCTGTAGCAGTAGGGGAAAGGGACTACCCTACGAG. Its translation: CACSSRGKGLPYE. The full CDR3 protein is CACSSRGKGLPYEQYF. The full variable domain, rest sourced from reference TRBV28 and TRBJ2-7, is DVKVTQSSRYLVKRTGEKVFLECVQDMDHENMFWYRQDPGLGLRLIYFSYDVKMKEKGDIPEGYSVSREKKERFSLILESASTNQTSMYLCACSSRGKGLPYEQYFGPGTRLTVT.